One and the same sample provided the 8 T cell receptor beta chains below, sequenced in a study of T cell repertoires in MIS-A myocarditis (dated 2022 in TCRdb). Libraries were built with the immunoSEQ multiplex PCR assay. Drawn from immuneACCESS, this table holds only the in-frame rearrangements with V and J called that TCRdb kept. Clones are partly lost; checked studies trace under half to an unresolved V gene and leave the rest unexplained. For this sample the table gives 13,000 to 15,000 clones, of which around two thirds were detected only once. The ten largest clones capture more than 55% of the sample. Sequencing was done on a sample of left ventricle heart tissue obtained at autopsy. The cell subset or site label corresponds to: cardiac tissue sample (left or right ventricle, interventricular septum, or pericardium). The receptor source for this set is a man younger than 35 with fulminant myocarditis from multisystem inflammatory syndrome in adults (MIS-A) after COVID-19.

The chain carries TRBV2 and TRBJ2-5, with a tentative D call TRBD2 (6 bases). Germline CDR1 is SNHLY and CDR2 is FYNNEI. This CDR3 contains 14 residues. The V and J ends lost 6 bases and 1 base respectively, with 12 bases between them. The CDR3: CASRTGRLQETQYF. The DNA for the CDR3 is TGTGCCAGCAGAACGGGGAGGCTCCAAGAGACCCAGTACTTC.

This clone was found a few times. The genes are TRBV28 and TRBJ1-5; 10 bases line up with TRBD1. V was clipped by 3 bases and J by 0 bases; unmatched bases: 14. Germline CDR1 is MDHEN and CDR2 is SYDVKM. The CDR3 contains 20 residues. As DNA, the CDR3 is TGTGCCAGCAGTTTTGGGTGGACAGGGGGTGGCCTCTATAGCAATCAGCCCCAGCATTTT. Residues: CASSFGWTGGGLYSNQPQHF.

V gene TRBV19 combines with J gene TRBJ2-4; D gene unclear. The ends were cut back, 7 bases at V and 0 bases at J, with 10 bases in the middle. The CDR3 sequence is 14 residues long. Germline V gene sequence: CDR1 LNHDA, CDR2 SQIVND (reference sequence). The chain's CDR3 is CASMSALAKNIQYF. The CDR3 region has the DNA TGTGCCAGTATGTCAGCACTAGCCAAAAACATTCAGTACTTC.

The chain carries TRBV6-6 and TRBJ1-1; no reliable D call. Germline V gene lookup returns CDR1 MNHNY and CDR2 SVGAGI (reference sequence). The CDR3 spans 10 residues. The ends were cut back, 4 bases at V and 5 bases at J, with 2 bases in the middle. CDR3 residues: CASSLTEAFF. The CDR3 nucleotides read TGTGCCAGCAGTTTAACTGAAGCTTTCTTT.

This clone was recorded a few times. This chain uses TRBV15 with TRBJ1-4, with 10 bases fitting TRBD1. With V trimmed by 4 bases and J by 6 bases, 5 bases remained unmatched. Germline assignment: CDR1 LNHNV and CDR2 YYDKDF (reference sequence). The CDR3 has 15 amino acids. CDR3 residues: CATSTDRGWDEKLFF. CDR3 coding DNA: TGTGCCACCAGCACGGACAGGGGGTGGGATGAAAAACTGTTTTTT.

This rearrangement joins TRBV18 to TRBJ2-7; 7 bases are shared with TRBD1. V lost 8 bases and J lost 3; bases outside the gene matches: 10. CDR3 length: 14 residues. The germline CDR1 and CDR2 sequences are KGHSH and LQKENI. In nucleotides, the CDR3 is TGTGCCAGCGCTCCGACAGGGCATTTCTACGAGCAGTACTTC. Translation gives CASAPTGHFYEQYF.

The chain couples TRBV11-2 to TRBJ2-1, with 7 nucleotides matching TRBD2. CDR3 length: 15 amino acids. Germline values: CDR1 SGHAT, CDR2 FQNNGV. V shed 4 bases, J shed 3 bases, and the junction held 6 bases outside the gene matches. The CDR3 region is CASSSTSRHYNEQFF. CDR3 sequence (DNA): TGTGCCAGCAGCTCGACTAGCCGCCACTACAATGAGCAGTTCTTC.

V is TRBV19 and J is TRBJ1-5, with D possibly TRBD1 on 6 matching bases. The CDR3 contains 14 residues. Germline CDR1 reads LNHDA; CDR2 reads SQIVND (reference sequence). Trimming cost V 7 bases and J 7 bases, with 17 bases left between them. CDR3 in DNA: TGTGCCAGTACTAAACAGGGTTCCGGACAGCCCCAGCATTTT. It yields the protein CASTKQGSGQPQHF.